The clone carrying this TCR beta chain appeared many times. No antigen is known for it. These data originate in a study of T cells in Graves' hyperthyroidism and ophthalmopathy. Regions amplified from RNA transcripts were the TCR beta CDR3 regions. HTBI primers drove first-round RT-PCR of the TCR CDR3. Via MiXCR, TCRdb re-called the multiplex PCR reads, giving one row per CDR3 protein. This table has fewer than 750,000 distinct CDR3 sequences, around 13% appearing once. The PBMCs studied were ones that came from 10 ml fresh peripheral blood. Per the germline V gene, CDR1 is KGHSH and CDR2 is LQKENI. The CDR3 consists of 15 residues. V gave up 3 bases and J gave up 9 bases, with 21 bases separating them. Overall study results and limits: In the blood, most expanded thyroid clonotypes above 0.001 appeared as well. A 13 V-J signature model discriminated ophthalmopathy versus stable hyperthyroidism.

The chain employs TRBV18 and TRBJ2-7; tentative D call: TRBD2 (5 bases). The sample consisted of blood. The TCR sequence derives from a woman aged 50 to 60 with Graves' ophthalmopathy. This CDR3 is CASSPFEGSGSAQYF. As DNA, the CDR3 is TGTGCCAGCTCACCCTTCGAGGGCTCCGGAAGTGCGCAGTACTTC. Looking up the rest from reference TRBV18 and TRBJ2-7 gives the full variable domain: NAGVMQNPRHLVRRRGQEARLRCSPMKGHSHVYWYRQLPEEGLKFMVYLQKENIIDESGMPKERFSAEFPKEGPSILRIQQVVRGDSAAYFCASSPFEGSGSAQYFGPGTRLTVT.